This T cell receptor beta chain was retrieved from a study of T cells in Graves' hyperthyroidism and ophthalmopathy. Researchers amplified the TCR beta CDR3 regions from RNA transcripts. The primer set for the first-round RT-PCR of the TCR CDR3 was HTBI. TCRdb independently ran MiXCR on the multiplex PCR reads; one entry per CDR3 protein. The table has about 200,000 distinct CDR3 sequences, less than 20% seen once. The CDR3 covers 15 residues. Trimming shortened V by 6 bases and J by 3 bases, and 17 bases separated the two germline ends. The germline V gene has CDR1 MNHEY and CDR2 SVGEGT. This clonotype was found many times.

This sequence originates from a woman in her forties or fifties with Graves' hyperthyroidism. The chain has TRBV6-2 or TRBV6-3 and TRBJ1-1, with no clear D. Input material: blood. The DNA of the CDR3 is TGTGCCAGCAGCCCCTTGCCGGTGGCGGACACTGAAGCTTTCTTT. Its translation is CASSPLPVADTEAFF.